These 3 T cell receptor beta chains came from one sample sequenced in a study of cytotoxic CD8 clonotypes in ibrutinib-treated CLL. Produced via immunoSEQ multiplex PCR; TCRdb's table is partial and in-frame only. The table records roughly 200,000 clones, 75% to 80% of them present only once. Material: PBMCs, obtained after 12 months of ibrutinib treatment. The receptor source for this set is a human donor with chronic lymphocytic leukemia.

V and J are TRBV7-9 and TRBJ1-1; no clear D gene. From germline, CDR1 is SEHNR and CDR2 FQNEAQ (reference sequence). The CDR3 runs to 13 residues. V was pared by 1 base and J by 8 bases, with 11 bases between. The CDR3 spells CASSLDLTGEAFF. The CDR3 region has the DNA TGTGCCAGCAGCTTAGACCTGACCGGAGAAGCTTTCTTT.

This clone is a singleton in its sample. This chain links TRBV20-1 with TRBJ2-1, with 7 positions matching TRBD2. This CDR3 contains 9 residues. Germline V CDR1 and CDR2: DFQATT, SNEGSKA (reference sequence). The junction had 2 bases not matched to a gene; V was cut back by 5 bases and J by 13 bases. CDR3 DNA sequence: TGCAGTGCTGCGGGGGATCAGTTCTTC. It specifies CSAAGDQFF.

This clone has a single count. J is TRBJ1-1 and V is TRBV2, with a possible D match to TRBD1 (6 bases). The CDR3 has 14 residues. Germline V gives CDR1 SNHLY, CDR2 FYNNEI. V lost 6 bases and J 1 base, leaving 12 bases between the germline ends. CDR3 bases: TGTGCCAGCAGGCCGGGACACCAGAACACTGAAGCTTTCTTT. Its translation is CASRPGHQNTEAFF.